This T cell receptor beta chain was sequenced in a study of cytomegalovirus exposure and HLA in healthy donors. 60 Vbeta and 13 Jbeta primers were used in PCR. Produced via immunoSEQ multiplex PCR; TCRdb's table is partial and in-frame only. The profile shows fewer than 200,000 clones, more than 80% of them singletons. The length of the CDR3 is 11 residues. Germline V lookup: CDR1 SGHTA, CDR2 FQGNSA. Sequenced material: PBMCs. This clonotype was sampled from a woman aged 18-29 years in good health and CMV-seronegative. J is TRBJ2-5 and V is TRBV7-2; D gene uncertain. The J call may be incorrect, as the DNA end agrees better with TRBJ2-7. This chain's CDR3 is CASSPNYEQYF. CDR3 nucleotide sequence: TGTGCCAGCAGCCCTAACTACGAGCAGTACTTC.